The 25 T cell receptor beta chains below all came from one sample that was sequenced in a study of blood T cell repertoires in COVID-19. Generated by immunoSEQ multiplex PCR, the TCRdb table keeps only in-frame clones and is missing some. The sample consists of around 360,000 clones, 70% to 90% of them appearing once. The sample consisted of peripheral blood. The receptors derive from a woman in her 30s with COVID-19, enrolled during active disease.

The chain combines TRBV25-1 with TRBJ2-7; D perhaps matches TRBD1 (5 bases). CDR1 is MGHDK, CDR2 SYGVNS, per germline. The CDR3 contains 14 residues. V was clipped by 1 base and J by 3 bases, with 10 bases between them. Here the CDR3 DNA reads TGTGCCAGCAGTGAATTTAGGGGTCTCTACGAGCAGTACTTC. Translation gives CASSEFRGLYEQYF.

The chain combines TRBV27 with TRBJ1-5; D gene unclear. The CDR3 totals 14 residues. From germline, CDR1 is MNHEY and CDR2 SMNVEV (reference sequence). The germline V and J ends were trimmed by 6 bases and 6 bases, with 15 bases remaining between them. DNA for the CDR3: TGTGCCAGCAGAGGTCCCGGGAGGATTCAGCCCCAGCATTTT. The encoded protein is CASRGPGRIQPQHF.

The chain has TRBV5-1 and TRBJ1-2; D perhaps matches TRBD1 (5 bases). V lost 0 bases and J 3 bases, leaving 15 bases between the germline ends. Germline CDR1 reads SGHRS; CDR2 reads YFSETQ. The CDR3 contains 16 residues. The chain's CDR3 is CASSLVQGSWDYGYTF. In DNA, the CDR3 is TGCGCCAGCAGCTTGGTGCAGGGAAGCTGGGACTATGGCTACACCTTC.

The chain couples TRBV19 to TRBJ1-2; 8 bases align to TRBD1. This CDR3 contains 13 residues. Germline V gene data show CDR1 as LNHDA and CDR2 as SQIVND (reference sequence). V lost 7 bases to trimming and J lost 7 bases; unmatched junction nucleotides: 8. CDR3 amino acids: CASMWRQGTGYTF. CDR3 nucleotides: TGTGCCAGTATGTGGCGACAGGGGACTGGCTACACCTTC.

This chain joins TRBV30 and TRBJ1-2; D is uncertain. V was clipped by 0 bases and J by 8 bases, with 10 bases between them. Germline V gives CDR1 GTSNPN, CDR2 SVGIG (reference sequence). The CDR3 has 12 residues. The CDR3 protein is CAWSVEGAGYTF. As DNA, the CDR3 is TGTGCCTGGAGTGTGGAGGGTGCGGGCTACACCTTC.

The chain joins TRBV10-3 to TRBJ1-3; D uncertain. The CDR3 totals 16 residues. Germline values: CDR1 ENHRY, CDR2 SYGVKD. Trimming took 0 bases from V and 0 from J, leaving 9 bases between them. CDR3 amino acids: CAISESTAPSGNTIYF. The CDR3 DNA reads as TGTGCCATCAGTGAGTCGACTGCACCCTCTGGAAACACCATATATTTT.

The chain has TRBV4-2 and TRBJ2-5; tentative D call: TRBD1 (5 bases). The germline gives CDR1 LGHNA, CDR2 YNFKEQ. The CDR3 has 13 residues. V dropped 1 base and J dropped 2 bases, with 5 bases sitting between them. The CDR3 bases are TGTGCCAGCAGCCAAGGACAGCAAGAGACCCAGTACTTC. Translating gives CASSQGQQETQYF.

This rearrangement joins TRBV9 to TRBJ2-2; 8 nucleotides align to TRBD2. V trimming: 4 bases; J trimming: 3 bases; junction bases outside the gene matches: 8. CDR3 length: 16 amino acids. CDR1 and CDR2 (germline): SGDLS, YYNGEE. This CDR3 is CASSPRGGADTGELFF. CDR3 nucleotides: TGTGCCAGCAGCCCTCGGGGGGGGGCTGACACCGGGGAGCTGTTTTTT.

This clone occurred many times. Distinct nucleotide sequences in the sample also encode this CDR3. J is TRBJ2-7 and V is TRBV10-3; TRBD2 is a possible D gene (6 bases). The germline CDR1 and CDR2 sequences are ENHRY and SYGVKD. The CDR3 sequence is 12 residues long. Trimming shortened V by 6 bases and J by 0 bases, and 6 bases separated the two germline ends. DNA for the CDR3: TGTGCCATCAGCGGGAGCTCCTACGAGCAGTACTTC. It specifies CAISGSSYEQYF.

The CDR3 nucleotides read TGTGCCTCCGGCGGGGTTAGCTCCTACGAGCAGTACTTC. Its protein product is CASGGVSSYEQYF. The chain employs TRBV3-1 (or the pseudogene TRBV3-2) and TRBJ2-7, with TRBD2 as a possible D gene (6 bases). The CDR3 has 13 amino acids. With 11 bases removed from V and 0 bases from J, the gap between germline ends came to 14 bases. Germline-derived CDR1 and CDR2 are LGHDT and YNNKEL (reference sequence).

The chain couples TRBV2 to TRBJ2-5; perhaps TRBD1 as D (5 bases). V gave up 3 bases and J gave up 2 bases, with 10 bases separating them. The CDR3 runs 14 residues. Germline assignment: CDR1 SNHLY and CDR2 FYNNEI. CDR3 sequence (DNA): TGTGCCAGCAGTGAGCTCTCAGGGCAAGAGACCCAGTACTTC. Protein product: CASSELSGQETQYF.

This rearrangement joins TRBV9 to TRBJ2-1, with 9 nucleotides matching TRBD2. The CDR3 loop spans 16 amino acids. Trimming at V came to 3 bases and at J to 9 bases, leaving 13 bases not matched to a gene. Germline V gene sequence: CDR1 SGDLS, CDR2 YYNGEE. For the CDR3, the DNA is TGTGCCAGCAGCGAGGAGGCGGGAGGGCCGCTTAGTGAGCAGTTCTTC. Its translation: CASSEEAGGPLSEQFF.

The J gene is TRBJ2-7, the V gene TRBV11-1; 7 bases agree with TRBD1. The CDR3 length is 14 residues. J gave up 0 bases and V 3 bases, and 2 bases lay outside the gene matches. Germline assignment: CDR1 SGHAT and CDR2 FQDESV (reference sequence). CDR3 nucleotide sequence: TGTGCCAGCAGCTTTGGGGACAGCTCCTACGAGCAGTACTTC. It encodes CASSFGDSSYEQYF.

The genes are TRBV4-1 and TRBJ2-1; 9 bases align to TRBD1. Per germline, CDR1 MGHRA and CDR2 YSYEKL. The ends lost 3 bases at V and 3 bases at J; junction bases unmatched: 6. The CDR3 has 16 amino acids. The CDR3 is CASSQTLTGGYNEQFF. CDR3 nucleotide sequence: TGCGCCAGCAGCCAGACTTTGACAGGGGGCTACAATGAGCAGTTCTTC.

The rearrangement uses TRBV4-1 and TRBJ2-7, with 10 bases matching TRBD2. This CDR3 spans 16 amino acids. V dropped 0 bases and J dropped 9; count of bases not matched to a gene: 11. Germline V gene data show CDR1 as MGHRA and CDR2 as YSYEKL. CDR3 in amino acids: CASSQEGSGRALGQYF. CDR3 sequence (DNA): TGCGCCAGCAGCCAAGAAGGGAGCGGGAGGGCCTTGGGGCAGTACTTC.

This chain connects TRBV10-3 to TRBJ2-2; TRBD2 agrees at 9 bases. V shed 5 bases and J 2 bases; nucleotides not matched to a gene: 18. The CDR3 extends over 20 amino acids. Germline V gives CDR1 ENHRY, CDR2 SYGVKD. CDR3 coding DNA: TGTGCCATCAGTAGACGAGAGACGAGCGGGAGGCCCCTTAACACCGGGGAGCTGTTTTTT. Residues: CAISRRETSGRPLNTGELFF.

The genes are TRBV5-4 and TRBJ1-1, with D maybe TRBD1 (6 bases). V was trimmed by 4 bases and J by 0 bases, leaving 16 bases between them. CDR1 and CDR2 (germline): SGHNT, YYREEE (reference sequence). The CDR3 extends over 16 amino acids. CDR3 region: CASSPRTVQMNTEAFF. CDR3 sequence (DNA): TGTGCCAGCAGCCCACGGACAGTGCAGATGAACACTGAAGCTTTCTTT.

This clone was detected only a few times. The gene calls are TRBV4-3 and TRBJ2-7; a weak D match, TRBD1 (6 bases). CDR3 size: 14 residues. V lost 0 bases and J 5 bases, leaving 11 bases between the germline ends. The germline CDR1 and CDR2 sequences are LGHNA and YSLEER. In DNA form, the CDR3 reads TGCGCCAGCAGCCAAGAACAGGGCTGGGACGAGCAGTACTTC. It specifies CASSQEQGWDEQYF.

The chain joins TRBV12-5 to TRBJ2-3; D is perhaps TRBD2 (5 bases). CDR3 length equals 14 residues. V was clipped by 5 bases and J by 6 bases, with 15 bases between them. Germline V gives CDR1 LGHNT, CDR2 FRNRAP. CDR3 DNA sequence: TGTGCTAGTGGTGGAGAGCGGTTCAGGGATACGCAGTATTTT. It translates to CASGGERFRDTQYF.

CDR3 protein: CSVVGGGGGGELFF. In nucleotides, the CDR3 is TGCAGCGTTGTAGGTGGGGGAGGCGGCGGGGAGCTGTTTTTT. This rearrangement joins TRBV29-1 to TRBJ2-2; tentative D call: TRBD2 (6 bases). V was trimmed by 4 bases and J by 7 bases, leaving 16 bases between them. This CDR3 is 14 amino acids long. CDR1 and CDR2 from the germline V gene are SQVTM and ANQGSEA.

The V call is TRBV6-6, the J call TRBJ2-1, with 7 bases aligning to TRBD1. Germline CDR1 is MNHNY and CDR2 is SVGAGI (reference sequence). The CDR3 spans 14 residues. Trimming removed 8 bases from V and 3 bases from J; junction bases left unmatched: 7. The CDR3 DNA follows: TGTGCCAGCTCTGGGACAGAGGACTACAATGAGCAGTTCTTC. It encodes CASSGTEDYNEQFF.

This rearrangement joins TRBV2 to TRBJ2-1, with TRBD2 identical over 7 bases. From germline, CDR1 is SNHLY and CDR2 FYNNEI. V lost 5 bases, J lost 7 bases, and 8 bases stayed unmatched. CDR3 length: 14 amino acids. The CDR3 here is CASSSREGFNEQFF. The DNA for the CDR3 is TGTGCCAGCAGTTCCAGGGAGGGATTTAATGAGCAGTTCTTC.

CDR3 protein: CASSPRQGGYTF. CDR3 nucleotides: TGTGCCAGCAGTCCTAGACAGGGCGGCTACACCTTC. This chain joins TRBV12-3 or TRBV12-4 and TRBJ1-2, with 7 bases aligning to TRBD1. The V segment lost 5 bases and the J segment 8 bases; nucleotides outside the gene matches: 5. The CDR3 covers 12 residues.

The chain links TRBV7-9 to TRBJ2-7; TRBD2 aligns across 12 bases. CDR3 length: 15 amino acids. In germline, CDR1 is SEHNR, CDR2 FQNEAQ (reference sequence). V gave up 5 bases and J gave up 3 bases; unmatched junction bases: 5. The CDR3 nucleotides read TGTGCCAGCAGCCAGACTAGCGGGAGAATCTACGAGCAGTACTTC. Amino acid sequence: CASSQTSGRIYEQYF.

J is TRBJ2-1 and V is TRBV9; 12 nucleotides line up with TRBD1. From germline, CDR1 is SGDLS and CDR2 YYNGEE. This CDR3 is built from 19 residues. V was pared by 1 base and J by 0 bases, with 8 bases of the junction left unmatched. The CDR3 loop is CASSVRGTGGPSSYNEQFF. The CDR3 nucleotides are TGTGCCAGCAGCGTACGGGGGACAGGGGGCCCGAGCTCCTACAATGAGCAGTTCTTC.